This T cell receptor (beta chain) was documented in a study of read filtering for tumor transcriptome and immune sequencing. Study-level information: R-ISS stage counts were eight or nine for I, roughly 16 for II, 7 for III. IR-seq gave about 4.05 to 11 million TCR reads per sample; RNA-seq gave roughly 80 to 1,300.

CDR3 length: 13 residues. CDR1 and CDR2 (germline): MNHEY, SVGAGI. The V end lost 8 bases, the J end lost 1 base, and 8 bases lay between the germline ends. Study-level findings and limits: The sorted CD138-negative fraction was a mixed bone marrow immune population, not purified T cells.

From roughly 390 ng of RNA, a library with molecular barcoded alpha/delta and beta/gamma adaptors was made. TCRdb reanalysed the reads using MiXCR and keeps one entry per CDR3 protein. The repertoire holds fewer than 75,000 distinct CDR3 sequences, more than 20% seen once, with approximately 18% in the top ten. There are many counts of this clonotype. As yet, its antigen is unknown. The specimen sequenced was a population of CD138-negative cells sorted from bone marrow. The sequence was collected from a donor aged 40 or over with multiple myeloma. The chain combines TRBV6-5 with TRBJ2-2; D remains unclear. The CDR3 here is CASGRRNTGELFF. Here the CDR3 DNA reads TGTGCCAGCGGACGGAGGAACACCGGGGAGCTGTTTTTT.